This T cell receptor beta chain was obtained from a study of T cells after yellow fever vaccination. J lost 6 bases, V lost 6 bases, and 3 bases had no gene match. The CDR3 spans 13 residues. CDR1 is MDHEN and CDR2 is SYDVKM in the germline V gene. This clonotype was seen a handful of times. A single record per CDR3 protein comes from TCRdb applying MiXCR to the 5' RACE reads. The table lists a few hundred thousand distinct CDR3 sequences, over 3.5% of them singletons. The genes are TRBV28 and TRBJ1-4; TRBD1 matches 8 bases. The source is a man aged 18-30 years who received the YFV17D yellow fever vaccine. The sample was PBMCs, taken 15 days after the yellow fever booster vaccination. This CDR3 reads CASRTGVHEKLFF. The DNA for the CDR3 is TGTGCCAGCAGGACAGGGGTGCATGAAAAACTGTTTTTT.